This T cell receptor (beta chain) was documented in a study of blood T cell repertoires in COVID-19 (dated by TCRdb to 2020 to 2022). In the study overall: Samples covering the acute and convalescent phases of COVID-19 were provided by collaborators in the United States, Italy and Spain. A freely available public database, intended as a resource for researchers studying the immune response to SARS-CoV-2, is where the repertoires were released. Samples were obtained from the ongoing ImmuneRACE study (first 160 participants) and from some 1,300 subjects provided by 6 global collaborators. Where available, HLA class I and class II types were obtained from metadata supplied by the sample provider rather than from assay-based typing. The material from the prospective study consisted of cDNA or gDNA derived from T cells, B-cell-depleted T cells, or PBMCs. The dataset comprised deeply sampled blood TCRbeta repertoires from subjects exposed to, actively infected with, or recovered from COVID-19. Nearly every sample came with metadata listing a de-identified subject ID, COVID-19 status, age in years and sex.

Enrolling through a virtual design, the prospective study's participants ranged in age from roughly 18 to 95 years and lived across some 22 United States geographic areas. In the prospective study, cohorts were assigned on the basis of participant-reported clinical history obtained from a screening survey and a study questionnaire. ImmuneRACE Cohort 3 recovered participants were defined by two consecutive negative NP/OP PCR tests, healthcare professional clearance, or symptom resolution. In the prospective study, whole blood, serum and a nasopharyngeal or oropharyngeal swab were collected from each participant by mobile phlebotomists. Additional blood draws and questionnaires over an approximately two-month period could optionally be provided by prospective study participants. Before DNA extraction, prospective study blood samples were shipped either frozen or at room temperature. The germline ends are 12 bases apart after V is trimmed by 0 bases and J by 1 base. The germline V gene provides CDR1 LGHNA and CDR2 YSLEER. From the cysteine up to the phenylalanine, the CDR3 has a length of 16 residues. The retained sequence is limited to the CDR3, 48 bases, with the frame set at the first base.

What the authors observed across the whole study: Clinical and demographic metadata were provided uncurated, with the amount varying by source and participant.

Worth noting for this clone: The antigen it recognizes is unknown. Nothing much larger sits one base from this clone, and base qualities are not available.

The immunoSEQ Assay, a bias-controlled multiplex PCR, was used to amplify TCRbeta CDR3 regions from genomic DNA. As for how the authors treated the data: Within the assay, amplification of reference gene primers was used to estimate how many nucleated cells each sample contained. Sequence reads were collapsed and filtered to measure the absolute abundance of every unique TCRbeta CDR3 rearrangement. For each sample, productive Simpson clonality was calculated as the square root of Simpson's diversity index over productive rearrangements. In TCRdb, the immuneACCESS table is reduced to in-frame sequences with V and J assigned. These tables do not hold every clone; where another copy was compared, an unresolved V gene accounts for under half, and the others remain unexplained. The DNA gave D and trimming, while V, J and clone size come from that table. Counted in this sample were just over 300,000 clones; 89% of them appeared once. 9.5% of the sample comes from the top ten.

Recombination joined TRBV4-3 with TRBJ1-2, with no confident D gene call. Sequencing was done on a sample of PBMCs or T cells enriched from blood (not recorded which). This TCR was recovered from a woman aged 40-49 years who had recovered from COVID-19. The CDR3 is CASSQDLSGINYGYTF. The DNA sequence is as follows: TGCGCCAGCAGCCAAGATCTTTCCGGGATTAACTATGGCTACACCTTC.